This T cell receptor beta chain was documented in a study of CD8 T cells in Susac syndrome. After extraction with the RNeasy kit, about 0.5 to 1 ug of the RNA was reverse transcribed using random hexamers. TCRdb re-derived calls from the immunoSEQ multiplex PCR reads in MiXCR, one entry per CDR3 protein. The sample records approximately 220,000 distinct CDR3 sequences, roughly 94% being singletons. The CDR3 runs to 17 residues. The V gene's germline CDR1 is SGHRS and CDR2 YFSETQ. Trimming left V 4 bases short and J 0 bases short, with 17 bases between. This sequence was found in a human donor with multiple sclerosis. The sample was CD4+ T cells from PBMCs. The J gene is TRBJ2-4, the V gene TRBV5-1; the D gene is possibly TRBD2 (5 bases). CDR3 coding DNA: TGCGCCAGCAGCCGAGAGAGGGCCGGCGAAGCCAAAAACATTCAGTACTTC. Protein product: CASSRERAGEAKNIQYF.